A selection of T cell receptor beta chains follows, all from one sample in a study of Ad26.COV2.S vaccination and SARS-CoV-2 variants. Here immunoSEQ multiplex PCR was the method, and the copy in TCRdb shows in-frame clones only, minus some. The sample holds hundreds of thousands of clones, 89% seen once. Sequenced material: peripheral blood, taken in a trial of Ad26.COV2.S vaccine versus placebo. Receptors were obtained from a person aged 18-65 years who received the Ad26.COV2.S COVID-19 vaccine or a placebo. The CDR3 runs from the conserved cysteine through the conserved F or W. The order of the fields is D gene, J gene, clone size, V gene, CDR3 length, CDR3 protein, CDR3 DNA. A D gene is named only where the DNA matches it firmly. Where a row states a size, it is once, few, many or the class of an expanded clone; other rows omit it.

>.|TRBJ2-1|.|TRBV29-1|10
CSVEDIIAVF
TGCAGCGTTGAAGATATTATCGCGGTCTTC
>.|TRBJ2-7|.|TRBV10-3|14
CAISESRQYYEQYF
TGTGCCATCAGTGAGTCTCGACAGTACTACGAGCAGTACTTC
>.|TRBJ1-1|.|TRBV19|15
CASTVAKGVNTEAFF
TGTGCCAGTACTGTTGCAAAGGGGGTGAACACTGAAGCTTTCTTT
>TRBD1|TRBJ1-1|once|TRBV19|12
CASSIRDSEAFF
TGTGCCAGTAGTATCCGGGACAGTGAAGCTTTCTTT
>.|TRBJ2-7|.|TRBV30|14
CAWCSGTGLLEQYF
TGTGCCTGGTGTTCCGGGACTGGCCTCCTCGAGCAGTACTTC
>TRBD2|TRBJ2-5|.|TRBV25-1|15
CASSEYWRERETQYF
TGTGCCAGCAGTGAATATTGGCGGGAGAGGGAGACCCAGTACTTC
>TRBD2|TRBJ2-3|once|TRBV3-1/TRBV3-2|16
CASSSPSGGSTDTQYF
TGTGCCAGCAGCTCCCCTAGCGGGGGAAGCACAGATACGCAGTATTTT
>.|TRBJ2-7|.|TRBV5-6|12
CASSPGTYEQYF
TGTGCCAGCAGCCCCGGGACCTACGAGCAGTACTTC
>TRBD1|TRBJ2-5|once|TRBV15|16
CATSRGGQGVQETQYF
TGTGCCACCAGCAGAGGAGGACAGGGAGTCCAAGAGACCCAGTACTTC
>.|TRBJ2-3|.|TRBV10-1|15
CASSEAGERADTQYF
TGCGCCAGCAGTGAGGCCGGGGAGAGGGCAGATACGCAGTATTTT
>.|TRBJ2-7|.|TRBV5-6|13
CASSLGSPNEQYF
TGTGCCAGCAGCTTGGGTTCCCCCAACGAGCAGTACTTC
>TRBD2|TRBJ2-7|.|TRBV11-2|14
CASSPGLALYEQYF
TGTGCCAGCAGCCCGGGACTAGCACTCTACGAGCAGTACTTC
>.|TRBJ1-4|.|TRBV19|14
CASSTIDSFEKLFF
TGTGCCAGTAGTACCATCGACAGTTTTGAAAAACTGTTTTTT
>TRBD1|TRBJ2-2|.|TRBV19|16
CASSMSPGGRTGELFF
TGTGCCAGTAGTATGTCACCAGGGGGACGAACCGGGGAGCTGTTTTTT
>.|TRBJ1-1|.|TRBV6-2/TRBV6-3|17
CASSYIWAFSANTEAFF
TGTGCCAGCAGTTATATCTGGGCTTTTAGTGCGAACACTGAAGCTTTCTTT
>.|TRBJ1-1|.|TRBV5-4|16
CASSAGGAGGNTEAFF
TGTGCCAGCAGCGCCGGGGGCGCTGGAGGGAACACTGAAGCTTTCTTT
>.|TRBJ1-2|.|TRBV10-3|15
CAISESGRGNYGYTF
TGTGCCATCAGTGAGTCGGGCCGGGGCAACTATGGCTACACCTTC
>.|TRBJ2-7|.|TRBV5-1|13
CASSLAGSYEQYF
TGCGCCAGCAGCTTGGCCGGGTCCTACGAGCAGTACTTC
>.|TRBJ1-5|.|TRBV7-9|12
CASSFSNQPQHF
TGTGCCAGCAGCTTCTCAAACCAACCCCAGCATTTT
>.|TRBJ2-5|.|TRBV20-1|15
CSASVPGRKKETQYF
TGCAGTGCTAGTGTCCCGGGACGGAAGAAAGAGACCCAGTACTTC
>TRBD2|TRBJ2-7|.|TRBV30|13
CAWRLAGSYEQYF
TGTGCCTGGAGACTAGCGGGTTCCTACGAGCAGTACTTC
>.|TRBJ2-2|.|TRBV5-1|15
CASSLARVDTGELFF
TGCGCCAGCAGCTTGGCCAGGGTGGACACCGGGGAGCTGTTTTTT
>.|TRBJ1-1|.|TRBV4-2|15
CASSQDRTLNTEAFF
TGTGCCAGCAGCCAGGACAGAACTTTGAACACTGAAGCTTTCTTT
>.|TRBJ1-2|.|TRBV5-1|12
CASSYQGNGYTF
TGCGCCAGCAGCTATCAGGGGAATGGCTACACCTTC
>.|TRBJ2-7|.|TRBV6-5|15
CASSYSSVSPYEQYF
TGTGCCAGCAGTTACTCGAGCGTCAGTCCCTACGAGCAGTACTTC
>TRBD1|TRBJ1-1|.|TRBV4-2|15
CASSQGGQLNTEAFF
TGTGCCAGCAGCCAAGGGGGACAGTTGAACACTGAAGCTTTCTTT